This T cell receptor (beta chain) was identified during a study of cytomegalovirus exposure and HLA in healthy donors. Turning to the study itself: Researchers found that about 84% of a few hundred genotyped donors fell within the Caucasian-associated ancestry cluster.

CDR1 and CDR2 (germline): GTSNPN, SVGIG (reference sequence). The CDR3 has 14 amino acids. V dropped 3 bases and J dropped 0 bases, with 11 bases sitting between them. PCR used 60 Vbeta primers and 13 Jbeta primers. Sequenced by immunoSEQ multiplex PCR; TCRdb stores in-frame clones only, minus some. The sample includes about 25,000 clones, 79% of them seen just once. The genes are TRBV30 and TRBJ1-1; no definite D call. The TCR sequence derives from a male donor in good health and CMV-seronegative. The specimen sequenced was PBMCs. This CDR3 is CAWSTGLMNTEAFF. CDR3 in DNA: TGTGCCTGGAGCACTGGACTTATGAACACTGAAGCTTTCTTT.